This TCR beta chain was documented in a study of breast tumors, draining lymph nodes, adjacent tissues. Findings and limits, study-wide: Compared with lymph nodes, tumors were less diverse; compared with nontumor tissue, more. Tumor T cell lymph node origin was a supported hypothesis, not proven.

TCRdb redid the calling of the multiplex PCR reads with MiXCR, one entry per CDR3 protein. The sample contains about 200,000 distinct CDR3 sequences, around a third of which appear only once. Axillary draining lymph nodes of breast cancer patients supplied the node samples. The J segment lost 4 bases and the V segment lost 0 bases, leaving 2 bases of the junction unmatched. Germline lookup yields CDR1 SGHTA and CDR2 FQGTGA. The CDR3 has 15 residues. This clonotype was seen repeatedly, ten times or more. Its specificity is unknown. This clonotype originated in a female donor with breast cancer. Some clones in this sample may be carry-over from other donors' samples. V is TRBV7-3 and J is TRBJ2-1; 8 nucleotides line up with TRBD2. The material sequenced was axillary lymph node tissue. The CDR3 is CASSLTSGTYNEQFF. Written as DNA, the CDR3 is TGTGCCAGCAGCTTAACTAGCGGGACTTACAATGAGCAGTTCTTC. Full variable domain (remainder filled in from reference TRBV7-3 and TRBJ2-1): GAGVSQTPSNKVTEKGKYVELRCDPISGHTALYWYRQSLGQGPEFLIYFQGTGAADDSGLPNDRFFAVRPEGSVSTLKIQRTERGDSAVYLCASSLTSGTYNEQFFGPGTRLTVL.